The 32 T cell receptor beta chains in this list originate from one sample, sequenced in a study of beta chain features in type 1 diabetes. TCRB transcripts that were expressed got sequenced, as all of the isolated RNA had been reverse transcribed. TCRdb's copy holds only in-frame clones and misses some; the assay was immunoSEQ multiplex PCR. The table includes 120,000 to 150,000 clones, about 44% detected once. Sequencing used Tregs from blood. The receptors originated from a man younger than 30 in good health.

V gene TRBV4-2 combines with J gene TRBJ1-2; 8 bases agree with TRBD1. This CDR3 is built from 18 residues. Losses at the gene ends were 0 bases for V and 2 bases for J; bases not matched to a gene: 11. Per germline, CDR1 LGHNA and CDR2 YNFKEQ. The CDR3 bases are TGTGCCAGCAGCCAAGATCGGGGCAGGGGGCAAAGGAACTATGGCTACACCTTC. Translation: CASSQDRGRGQRNYGYTF.

The V call is TRBV5-1, the J call TRBJ2-5; the match to TRBD2 covers 12 bases. The CDR3 has 16 amino acids. Germline values: CDR1 SGHRS, CDR2 YFSETQ. V lost 4 bases and J lost 1; bases outside the gene matches: 5. The DNA for the CDR3 is TGCGCCAGCAGCCCAGGACTAGCGGGGCTCCAAGAGACCCAGTACTTC. It codes for CASSPGLAGLQETQYF.

The chain carries TRBV7-9 and TRBJ2-1; 7 nucleotides match TRBD1. Germline CDR1 is SEHNR and CDR2 is FQNEAQ (reference sequence). The CDR3 consists of 15 residues. Unmatched junction bases numbered 13, after V lost 7 bases and J lost 7 bases. CDR3 residues: CASTSGRTGDNEQFF. In DNA, the CDR3 is TGTGCCAGCACCTCTGGTCGTACAGGGGATAATGAGCAGTTCTTC.

This chain connects TRBV6-6 to TRBJ1-2, with a possible D match to TRBD1 (5 bases). The CDR3 consists of 14 residues. Germline loops: CDR1 MNHNY, CDR2 SVGAGI (reference sequence). V dropped 3 bases and J dropped 4 bases, with 12 bases sitting between them. CDR3 bases: TGTGCCAGCAGTTATGGGGCAGAAGTCTATGGCTACACCTTC. Its protein product is CASSYGAEVYGYTF.

This clone was detected once. This rearrangement joins TRBV15 to TRBJ1-1; no reliable D call. Trimming took 2 bases from V and 0 from J, leaving 4 bases between them. Germline V gene data show CDR1 as LNHNV and CDR2 as YYDKDF (reference sequence). The CDR3 has 13 amino acids. The CDR3 coding sequence is TGTGCCACCAGCAGATCAGTGAACACTGAAGCTTTCTTT. It specifies CATSRSVNTEAFF.

In its sample, this clone was seen a few times. V and J are TRBV28 and TRBJ1-4; D gene uncertain. Looked up from germline, CDR1 is MDHEN and CDR2 is SYDVKM. The CDR3 consists of 11 residues. Trimming stripped 6 bases from V and 11 bases from J, with 10 bases between. In nucleotides, the CDR3 is TGTGCCAGCAGCCGGTCGGGGAAACTGTTTTTT. Residues: CASSRSGKLFF. The entire variable domain, with the rest obtained from reference TRBV28 and TRBJ1-4, is as follows: DVKVTQSSRYLVKRTGEKVFLECVQDMDHENMFWYRQDPGLGLRLIYFSYDVKMKEKGDIPEGYSVSREKKERFSLILESASTNQTSMYLCASSRSGKLFFGSGTQLSVL.

Only a few counts were recorded for this clone. The V and J genes are TRBV7-2 and TRBJ2-7, with a weak D call TRBD2 (5 bases). Trimming shortened V by 5 bases and J by 3 bases, and 14 bases separated the two germline ends. Germline CDR1 and CDR2: SGHTA and FQGNSA. The length of the CDR3 is 14 residues. CDR3 nucleotide sequence: TGTGCCAGCAGCGCTTTCGGGATAAACTACGAGCAGTACTTC. Protein: CASSAFGINYEQYF.

The CDR3 DNA follows: TGTGCCAGCACCCGACAGGGCTCTGGCTATGGCTACACCTTC. It yields the protein CASTRQGSGYGYTF. V is TRBV7-9 and J is TRBJ1-2; 7 bases match TRBD1. J lost 4 bases, V lost 7 bases, and 9 bases had no gene match. The CDR3 contains 14 residues. Germline CDR1 and CDR2: SEHNR and FQNEAQ (reference sequence).

The chain employs TRBV4-3 and TRBJ2-7; 8 positions agree with TRBD1. The CDR3 consists of 15 residues. The junction had 6 bases not matched to a gene; V was cut back by 3 bases and J by 2 bases. Per germline, CDR1 LGHNA and CDR2 YSLEER. This chain's CDR3 is CASSQQDRATYEQYF. The CDR3 DNA reads TGCGCCAGCAGCCAGCAGGACAGGGCCACCTACGAGCAGTACTTC.

Turning to this clone: One junction end does not reproduce the germline sequence, and a read error may be involved. V gene TRBV29-1 combines with J gene TRBJ2-3; D is perhaps TRBD1 (5 bases). Germline-derived CDR1 and CDR2 are SQVTM and ANQGSEA. The CDR3 is made up of 13 amino acids. The DNA for the CDR3 is TGCAACGTTGATAGACAGAGCACAGATACGCAGTATTTT. It is translated as CNVDRQSTDTQYF.

A few counts support this clone. A read error may produce the germline difference seen at one junction end. V is TRBV28 and J is TRBJ2-5; 12 bases agree with TRBD2. This CDR3 spans 13 amino acids. CDR1 is MDHEN and CDR2 is SYDVKM in the germline V gene. The CDR3 protein is CASSTTPGLAGHF. The CDR3 bases are TGTGCCAGCAGTACCACACCGGGACTAGCGGGTCACTTC.

The chain couples TRBV7-2 to TRBJ2-1; the match to TRBD2 covers 10 bases. Germline V gene data show CDR1 as SGHTA and CDR2 as FQGNSA. The CDR3 loop spans 15 amino acids. V trimming: 5 bases; J trimming: 7 bases; junction bases outside the gene matches: 8. The CDR3: CASSTSSGSQNEQFF. CDR3 coding DNA: TGTGCCAGCAGCACCTCTAGCGGGAGTCAAAATGAGCAGTTCTTC.

The rearrangement links TRBV5-1 to TRBJ2-3; 7 bases agree with TRBD1. The CDR3 runs 15 residues. J was trimmed by 4 bases and V by 3 bases; bases with no gene match: 8. Germline V gene sequence: CDR1 SGHRS, CDR2 YFSETQ. DNA of the CDR3: TGCGCCAGCAGCTGGCGACAGGGATGGGCAGATACGCAGTATTTT. Protein sequence: CASSWRQGWADTQYF.

V usage is TRBV6-1 and J usage is TRBJ2-7; 7 bases map to TRBD1. The V gene end was trimmed by 6 bases and the J gene end by 0 bases; junction bases not matched to a gene: 8. The V gene's germline CDR1 is MNHNS and CDR2 SASEGT. The CDR3 length is 15 residues. CDR3 amino acids: CASRTGSPSSYEQYF. In DNA form, the CDR3 reads TGTGCCAGCAGGACAGGGTCCCCGAGCTCCTACGAGCAGTACTTC.

J is TRBJ2-5 and V is TRBV29-1; possibly TRBD2 for D (5 bases). The end of the DNA fits TRBJ2-7 better, so the J call may be wrong. This CDR3 spans 15 amino acids. Germline V gene sequence: CDR1 SQVTM, CDR2 ANQGSEA. This CDR3 is CSVEPSGDASYEQYF. DNA of the CDR3: TGCAGCGTTGAGCCGAGCGGTGATGCCTCCTACGAGCAGTACTTC.

In its sample, this clone was seen once. The V call is TRBV7-2, the J call TRBJ1-2; D gene ambiguous. The V and J ends lost 3 bases and 4 bases respectively, with 9 bases between them. The CDR3 has 13 residues. CDR1 SGHTA and CDR2 FQGNSA come from the germline V gene. CDR3 sequence (DNA): TGTGCCAGCAGCTTCGGACTTATCTATGGCTACACCTTC. Encoded protein: CASSFGLIYGYTF.

This chain links TRBV6-1 with TRBJ2-7, with TRBD2 matching over 12 bases. There are 20 residues in the CDR3. V trimming: 4 bases; J trimming: 7 bases; junction bases outside the gene matches: 23. Germline V lookup: CDR1 MNHNS, CDR2 SASEGT. The CDR3 nucleotides are TGTGCCAGCAGTGGAAAGGCCTGGGGGCTAGCGGGAGGGACCTACGGGGAGCAGTACTTC. It yields the protein CASSGKAWGLAGGTYGEQYF.

The chain is built from TRBV7-9 and TRBJ2-7; D call uncertain. Trimming took 5 bases from V and 3 from J, leaving 17 bases between them. Germline CDR1 and CDR2: SEHNR and FQNEAQ (reference sequence). The CDR3 totals 15 residues. The CDR3 bases are TGTGCCAGCAGCCTACATGGAGACGTCCACTACGAGCAGTACTTC. It codes for CASSLHGDVHYEQYF.

This sequence joins TRBV4-3 and TRBJ1-5; the match to TRBD1 covers 7 bases. CDR3 length equals 16 residues. The trim removed 3 bases at V and 0 bases at J, leaving 5 bases unmatched. Germline values: CDR1 LGHNA, CDR2 YSLEER. The CDR3 DNA sequence: TGCGCCAGCAGCCAGGAACAGGGGAATAGCAATCAGCCCCAGCATTTT. This translates into CASSQEQGNSNQPQHF.

This sequence joins TRBV10-3 and TRBJ2-1, with 10 nucleotides matching TRBD2. The CDR3 runs to 17 residues. The germline gives CDR1 ENHRY, CDR2 SYGVKD. The trim removed 4 bases at V and 7 bases at J, leaving 13 bases unmatched. The CDR3 nucleotides are TGTGCCATCAGTGGGTCAGCGGGAGGGCCTATTTTTAATGAGCAGTTCTTC. Protein sequence: CAISGSAGGPIFNEQFF.

The rearrangement joins TRBV6-1 to TRBJ2-5; D gene unclear. V was clipped by 6 bases and J by 3 bases, with 11 bases between them. The CDR3 has 13 residues. Germline V gene data show CDR1 as MNHNS and CDR2 as SASEGT. CDR3 sequence (DNA): TGTGCCAGCAGATACACAGCAAAAGAGACCCAGTACTTC. Translation gives CASRYTAKETQYF.

The chain joins TRBV27 to TRBJ2-7, with 8 bases identical to TRBD2. The CDR3 length is 17 residues. After removal of 0 bases from V and 2 bases from J, the junction contained 9 bases not matched to a gene. Germline V gene lookup returns CDR1 MNHEY and CDR2 SMNVEV (reference sequence). The CDR3, as DNA: TGTGCCAGCAGTTTATCGGCGAGACCGGGACTAGCCTACGAGCAGTACTTC. This sequence encodes CASSLSARPGLAYEQYF.

The chain is built from TRBV7-3 and TRBJ2-5; 8 nucleotides line up with TRBD2. The CDR3 extends over 15 amino acids. CDR1 is SGHTA, CDR2 FQGTGA, per germline. The V gene end was trimmed by 0 bases and the J gene end by 4 bases; junction bases not matched to a gene: 4. CDR3 protein: CASSLTGLAPETQYF. As DNA, the CDR3 is TGTGCCAGCAGCTTAACAGGACTAGCCCCAGAGACCCAGTACTTC. Variable domain in full (rest from reference TRBV7-3 and TRBJ2-5): GAGVSQTPSNKVTEKGKYVELRCDPISGHTALYWYRQSLGQGPEFLIYFQGTGAADDSGLPNDRFFAVRPEGSVSTLKIQRTERGDSAVYLCASSLTGLAPETQYFGPGTRLLVL.

The chain is built from TRBV5-1 and TRBJ1-1; D unresolved. Germline loops: CDR1 SGHRS, CDR2 YFSETQ. The CDR3 spans 15 residues. V was pared by 2 bases and J by 1 base, with 12 bases between. The chain's CDR3 is CASSFGQAKNTEAFF. For the CDR3, the DNA is TGCGCCAGCAGCTTTGGGCAGGCTAAGAACACTGAAGCTTTCTTT.

The chain uses TRBV10-3 and TRBJ1-2; D remains ambiguous. V was shortened by 6 bases and J by 2 bases, with 13 bases between the two germline ends. The CDR3 is 14 amino acids. CDR1 and CDR2 from the germline V gene are ENHRY and SYGVKD. The CDR3: CAIRALTENYGYTF. Here the CDR3 DNA reads TGTGCCATCAGGGCCCTAACAGAGAACTATGGCTACACCTTC.

The V and J genes are TRBV11-2 and TRBJ1-1; a possible D gene is TRBD1 (6 bases). V lost 8 bases, J lost 8 bases, and 18 bases lay in between. The CDR3 runs to 13 residues. Germline assignment: CDR1 SGHAT and CDR2 FQNNGV. The CDR3 protein is CASLRQASTEAFF. The CDR3 nucleotides read TGTGCCAGCCTCCGACAGGCATCCACCGAAGCTTTCTTT.

The V call is TRBV28, the J call TRBJ1-6; 7 positions match TRBD1. The V gene end was trimmed by 3 bases and the J gene end by 10 bases; junction bases not matched to a gene: 6. The germline CDR1 and CDR2 sequences are MDHEN and SYDVKM. The CDR3 runs 14 residues. The CDR3 here is CASSLGQLESPLHF. The CDR3 region has the DNA TGTGCCAGCAGTTTGGGACAGTTAGAGTCACCCCTCCACTTT.

V and J are TRBV7-6 and TRBJ2-1; D remains unclear. Trimming took 5 bases from V and 5 from J, leaving 10 bases between them. Germline loops: CDR1 SGHVS, CDR2 FNYEAQ. This CDR3 region has 13 residues. CDR3 DNA: TGTGCCAGCAGCGGCAGGCCCCACAATGAGCAGTTCTTC. It encodes CASSGRPHNEQFF.

This clone came up a few times. V gene TRBV5-1 combines with J gene TRBJ1-4; TRBD1 matches at 11 bases. The CDR3 covers 14 residues. In germline, CDR1 is SGHRS, CDR2 YFSETQ. Trimming removed 4 bases from V and 8 bases from J; junction bases left unmatched: 4. This CDR3 is CASSPGQGEEKLFF. For the CDR3, the DNA is TGCGCCAGCAGCCCGGGACAGGGGGAAGAAAAACTGTTTTTT.

This rearrangement joins TRBV7-2 to TRBJ2-2; no clear D gene. There are 16 residues in the CDR3. In germline, CDR1 is SGHTA, CDR2 FQGNSA. Trimming left V 5 bases short and J 4 bases short, with 17 bases between. Here the CDR3 reads CASSQVLGRVTGELFF. The CDR3 coding sequence is TGTGCCAGCAGCCAGGTTCTTGGCAGAGTCACCGGGGAGCTGTTTTTT. The full variable domain, its missing parts supplied by reference TRBV7-2 and TRBJ2-2, is GAGVSQSPSNKVTEKGKDVELRCDPISGHTALYWYRQSLGQGLEFLIYFQGNSAPDKSGLPSDRFSAERTGGSVSTLTIQRTQQEDSAVYLCASSQVLGRVTGELFFGEGSRLTVL.

V usage is TRBV28 and J usage is TRBJ1-5; 9 bases map to TRBD1. The CDR3 is 15 residues long. The germline V gene has CDR1 MDHEN and CDR2 SYDVKM. V shed 3 bases and J 7 bases; nucleotides not matched to a gene: 7. The CDR3 sequence: CASSFPGQGQQPQHF. CDR3 bases: TGTGCCAGCAGTTTTCCGGGACAGGGCCAGCAGCCCCAGCATTTT.

The gene calls are TRBV6-4 and TRBJ1-2; 7 positions match TRBD1. Looked up from germline, CDR1 is MRHNA and CDR2 is SNTAGT. V gave up 6 bases and J gave up 2 bases; unmatched junction bases: 0. The CDR3 has 12 residues. The CDR3, as DNA: TGTGCCAGCAGACAGGGGAACTATGGCTACACCTTC. Protein sequence: CASRQGNYGYTF.